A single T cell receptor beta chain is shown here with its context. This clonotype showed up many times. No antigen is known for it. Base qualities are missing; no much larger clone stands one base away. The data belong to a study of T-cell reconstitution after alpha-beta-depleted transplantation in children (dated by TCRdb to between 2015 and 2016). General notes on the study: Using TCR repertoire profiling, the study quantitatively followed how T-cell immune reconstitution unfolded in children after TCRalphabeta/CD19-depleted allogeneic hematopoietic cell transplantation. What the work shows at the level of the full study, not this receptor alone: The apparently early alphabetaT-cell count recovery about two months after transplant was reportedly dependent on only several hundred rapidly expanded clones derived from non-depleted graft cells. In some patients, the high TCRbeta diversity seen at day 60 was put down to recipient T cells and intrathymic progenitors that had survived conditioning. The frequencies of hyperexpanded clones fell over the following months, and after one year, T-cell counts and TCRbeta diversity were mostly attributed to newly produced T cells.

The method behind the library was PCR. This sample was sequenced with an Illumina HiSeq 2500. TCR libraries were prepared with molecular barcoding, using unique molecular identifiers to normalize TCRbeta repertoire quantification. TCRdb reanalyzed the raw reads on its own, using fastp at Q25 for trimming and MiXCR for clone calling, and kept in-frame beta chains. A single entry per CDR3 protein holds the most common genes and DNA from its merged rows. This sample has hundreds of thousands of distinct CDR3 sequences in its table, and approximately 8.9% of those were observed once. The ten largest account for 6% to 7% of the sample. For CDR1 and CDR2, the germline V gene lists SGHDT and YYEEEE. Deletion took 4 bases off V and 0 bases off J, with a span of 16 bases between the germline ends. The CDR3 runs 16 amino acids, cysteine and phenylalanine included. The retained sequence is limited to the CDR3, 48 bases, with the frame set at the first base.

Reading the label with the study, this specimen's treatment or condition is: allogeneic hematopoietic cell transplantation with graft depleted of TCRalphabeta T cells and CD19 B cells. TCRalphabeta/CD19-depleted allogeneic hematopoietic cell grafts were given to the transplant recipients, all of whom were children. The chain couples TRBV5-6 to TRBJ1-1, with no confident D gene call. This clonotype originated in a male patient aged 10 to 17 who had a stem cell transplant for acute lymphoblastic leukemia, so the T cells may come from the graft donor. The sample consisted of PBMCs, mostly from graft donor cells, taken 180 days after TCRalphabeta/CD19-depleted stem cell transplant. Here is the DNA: TGTGCCAGCAGCAACCTGGACGGGAAACTGAACACTGAAGCTTTCTTT. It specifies CASSNLDGKLNTEAFF.